These 2 T cell receptor beta chains share one sample of origin, sequenced in a study of response to subunit inactivated influenza vaccine. TCRdb itself ran the RT-PCR reads through MiXCR, one entry per CDR3 protein. In the table there are about half a million distinct CDR3 sequences, 7.6% of which are singletons. Sequenced here: PBMCs from blood, sampled 23 months after vaccination. All receptors come from a man aged 50 to 69 who received an inactivated influenza vaccine.

The chain links TRBV7-2 to TRBJ2-1; 7 bases fit TRBD2. With V trimmed by 5 bases and J by 9 bases, 4 bases remained unmatched. CDR1 and CDR2 (germline): SGHTA, FQGNSA. The CDR3 has 12 residues. The chain's CDR3 is CASSGTISEQFF. CDR3 nucleotides: TGTGCCAGCAGCGGGACTATTTCTGAGCAGTTCTTC. The whole variable domain, filled in from reference TRBV7-2 and TRBJ2-1, reads GAGVSQSPSNKVTEKGKDVELRCDPISGHTALYWYRQSLGQGLEFLIYFQGNSAPDKSGLPSDRFSAERTGGSVSTLTIQRTQQEDSAVYLCASSGTISEQFFGPGTRLTVL.

This clonotype came up a few times. The CDR3 nucleotides read TGCAGTGCTAGAGATCTCAGGGCTAGCGGGGGCACAGATACGCAGTATTTT. Translation gives CSARDLRASGGTDTQYF. The V and J genes are TRBV20-1 and TRBJ2-3; 9 nucleotides agree with TRBD2. Losses at the gene ends were 0 bases for V and 1 base for J; bases not matched to a gene: 8. CDR1 DFQATT and CDR2 SNEGSKA come from the germline V gene (reference sequence). The CDR3 is 17 amino acids.